This T cell receptor beta chain originates from a study of type 1 and type 2 diabetes patients. Genomic DNA was the PCR template. Amplification of the beta chain CDR3 used 30 forward and 13 reverse multiplex primers. TCRdb reanalysed the multiplex PCR reads using MiXCR and keeps one entry per CDR3 protein. Of fewer than 300,000 distinct CDR3 sequences in the sample, more than 45% were seen once. This clonotype was seen many times. The antigen remains undetermined. The study's findings and limits: Between type 2 diabetes and control samples, V and J usage averaged around 0.97 correlation.

J was trimmed by 6 bases and V by 4 bases; bases with no gene match: 9. CDR3 size: 14 residues. Germline CDR1 and CDR2: SNHLY and FYNNEI. The sample taken for sequencing was peripheral blood mononuclear cells (PBMCs). The clonotype originates from a man aged 18 to 29 with type 2 diabetes. This chain joins TRBV2 and TRBJ2-7; 7 bases line up with TRBD1. The DNA for the CDR3 is TGTGCCAGCAGTGCCGGGACAGCTGCGGCCGAGCAGTACTTC. This gives the protein CASSAGTAAAEQYF.